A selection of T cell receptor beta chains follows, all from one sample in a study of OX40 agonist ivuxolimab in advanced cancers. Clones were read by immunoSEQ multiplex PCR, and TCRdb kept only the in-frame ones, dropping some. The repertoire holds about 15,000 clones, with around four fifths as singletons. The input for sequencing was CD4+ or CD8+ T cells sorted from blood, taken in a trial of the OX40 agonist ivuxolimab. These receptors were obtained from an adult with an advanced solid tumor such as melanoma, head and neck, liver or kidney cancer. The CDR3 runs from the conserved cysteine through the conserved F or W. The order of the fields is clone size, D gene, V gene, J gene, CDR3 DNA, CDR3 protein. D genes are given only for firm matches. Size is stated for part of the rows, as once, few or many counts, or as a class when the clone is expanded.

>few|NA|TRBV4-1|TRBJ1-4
TGCGCCAGCAGCCAAGCAGCGTACCGACAACTGGGTGAAAAACTGTTTTTT
CASSQAAYRQLGEKLFF
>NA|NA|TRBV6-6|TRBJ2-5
TGTGCCAGCAAACCGGGGACAGGGACTAGGGAGACCCAGTACTTC
CASKPGTGTRETQYF
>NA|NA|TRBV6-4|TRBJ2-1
TGTGCCAGCAGTGAACTACAGAGCTCCTACAATGAGCAGTTCTTC
CASSELQSSYNEQFF
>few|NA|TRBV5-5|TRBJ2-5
TGTGCCAGCAGCTTAGATAGGTCCTCGGAGAGAGGGACCCAGTACTTC
CASSLDRSSERGTQYF
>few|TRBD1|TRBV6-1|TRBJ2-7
TGTGCCAGCAGTTCGGACAGGGCCCTCGTCGAGCAGTACTTC
CASSSDRALVEQYF
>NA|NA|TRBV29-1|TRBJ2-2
TGCAGCGTCTGGGGGACAACCAGGCACGAGAGACTTAACACCGGGGAGCTGTTTTTT
CSVWGTTRHERLNTGELFF
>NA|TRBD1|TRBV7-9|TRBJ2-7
TGTGCCAGCAGCGGGTTAGGGACAGGGGGCTCCTACGAGCAGTACTTC
CASSGLGTGGSYEQYF
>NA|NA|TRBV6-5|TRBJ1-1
TGTGCCTCACGGGGCTGGGACACTGAAGCTTTCTTT
CASRGWDTEAFF
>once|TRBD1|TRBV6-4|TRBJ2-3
TGTGCCAGCAGTGAGGGACAGGGGGCAGATACGCAGTATTTT
CASSEGQGADTQYF
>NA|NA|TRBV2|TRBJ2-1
TGTGCCAGCAGGACAGGCAACAATGAGCAGTTCTTC
CASRTGNNEQFF
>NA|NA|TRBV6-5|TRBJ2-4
TGTGCCAGCAGTTACTCACGGCAGGCGATTCAGTACTTC
CASSYSRQAIQYF
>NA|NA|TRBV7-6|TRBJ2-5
TGTGCCAGCAGCTTAACCCAGGGAGGTGGTGGGACCCAGTACTTC
CASSLTQGGGGTQYF
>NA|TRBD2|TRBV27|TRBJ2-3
TGTGCCAGCAGTTTTTTGGGGGGGGAGTATCGTGATACGCAGTATTTT
CASSFLGGEYRDTQYF
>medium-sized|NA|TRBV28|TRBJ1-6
TGTGCCAGCAGTTTAGGTCCACCCCTCCACTTT
CASSLGPPLHF
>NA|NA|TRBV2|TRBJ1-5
TGTGCCAGCAGTGACTCGGCAGGTTACAATCAGCCCCAGCATTTT
CASSDSAGYNQPQHF
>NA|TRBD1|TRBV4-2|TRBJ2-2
TGTGCCAGCAGCCAAGAAGGGATTGAGGGGGCGCACACCGGGGAGCTGTTTTTT
CASSQEGIEGAHTGELFF
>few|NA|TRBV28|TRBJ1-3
TGTGCCAGCAGTTTACTACAGGGAAACACCATATATTTT
CASSLLQGNTIYF
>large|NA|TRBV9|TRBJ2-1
TGTGCCAGCAGCGTAGAGTATGGACGGAACAATGAGCAGTTCTTC
CASSVEYGRNNEQFF
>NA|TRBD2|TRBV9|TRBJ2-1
TGTGCCAGCAGCCTTAGGAGTGGCGGGAGGTACAATGAGCAGTTCTTC
CASSLRSGGRYNEQFF
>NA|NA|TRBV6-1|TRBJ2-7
TGTGCCAGCAGTGAAGGAATAAATACCTACGAGCAGTACTTC
CASSEGINTYEQYF
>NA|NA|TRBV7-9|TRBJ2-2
TGTGCCAGCAGCTCGGGGAGCACCGGGGAGCTGTTTTTT
CASSSGSTGELFF
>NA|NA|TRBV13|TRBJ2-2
TGTGCCAGCAGCTCGGAGAACCGGGAGCTGTTTTTT
CASSSENRELFF
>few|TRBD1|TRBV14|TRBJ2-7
TGTGCCAGCAAATGGACAGGGGCCTACGAGCAGTACTTC
CASKWTGAYEQYF
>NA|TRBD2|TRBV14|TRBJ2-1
TGTGCCAGCAGCCAAGTTTCTAGCGGCTACAATGAGCAGTTCTTC
CASSQVSSGYNEQFF
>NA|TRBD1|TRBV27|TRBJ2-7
TGTGCCAGCAGTTTAAGCAGGGGGCTCTCCTACGAGCAGTACTTC
CASSLSRGLSYEQYF
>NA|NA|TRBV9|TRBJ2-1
TGTGCCAGCAGCGTAGATGGAGGAGGACGCGAGTTCTTC
CASSVDGGGREFF